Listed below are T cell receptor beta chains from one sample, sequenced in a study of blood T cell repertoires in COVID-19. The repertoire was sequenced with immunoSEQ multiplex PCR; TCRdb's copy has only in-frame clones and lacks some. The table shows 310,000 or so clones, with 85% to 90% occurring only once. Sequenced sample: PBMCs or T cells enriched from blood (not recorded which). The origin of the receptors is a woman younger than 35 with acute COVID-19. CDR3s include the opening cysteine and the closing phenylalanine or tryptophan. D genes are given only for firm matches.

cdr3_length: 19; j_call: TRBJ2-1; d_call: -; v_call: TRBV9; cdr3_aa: CASSSPSWGVRGSYNEQFF
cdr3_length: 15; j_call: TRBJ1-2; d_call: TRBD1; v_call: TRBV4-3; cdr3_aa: CASSPGTGGYYGYTF
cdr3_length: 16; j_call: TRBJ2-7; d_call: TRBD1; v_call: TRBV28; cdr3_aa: CASSFFEDRPTYEQYF
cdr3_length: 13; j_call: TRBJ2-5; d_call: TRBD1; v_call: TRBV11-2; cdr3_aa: CASRGQVQETQYF
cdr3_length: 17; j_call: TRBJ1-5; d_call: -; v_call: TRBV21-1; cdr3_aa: CASRGTGFRLSNQPQHF
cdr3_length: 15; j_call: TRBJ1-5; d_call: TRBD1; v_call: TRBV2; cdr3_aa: CASSGTGVGNQPQHF
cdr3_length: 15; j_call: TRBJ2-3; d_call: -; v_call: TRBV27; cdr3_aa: CASSLPGADTDTQYF
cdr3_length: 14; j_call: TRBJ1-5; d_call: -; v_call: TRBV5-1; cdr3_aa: CASSPRDFNQPQHF
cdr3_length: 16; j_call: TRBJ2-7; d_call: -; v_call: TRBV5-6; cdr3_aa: CASSWGLGLRPYEQYF
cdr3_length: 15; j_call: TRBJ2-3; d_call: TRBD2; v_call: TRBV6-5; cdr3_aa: CASSTFGTSEDTQYF
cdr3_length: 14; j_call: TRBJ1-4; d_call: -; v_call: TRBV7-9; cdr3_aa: CASSPDSNNEKLFF
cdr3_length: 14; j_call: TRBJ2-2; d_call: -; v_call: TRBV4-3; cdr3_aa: CASSQRVNTGELFF
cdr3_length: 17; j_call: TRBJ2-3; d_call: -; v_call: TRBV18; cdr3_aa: CASSPPARTGAVDTQYF
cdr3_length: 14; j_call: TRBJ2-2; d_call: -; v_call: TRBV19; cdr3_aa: CASSRSGNTGELFF
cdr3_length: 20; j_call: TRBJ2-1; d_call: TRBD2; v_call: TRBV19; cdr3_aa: CASSPGTRGGVESSYNEQFF